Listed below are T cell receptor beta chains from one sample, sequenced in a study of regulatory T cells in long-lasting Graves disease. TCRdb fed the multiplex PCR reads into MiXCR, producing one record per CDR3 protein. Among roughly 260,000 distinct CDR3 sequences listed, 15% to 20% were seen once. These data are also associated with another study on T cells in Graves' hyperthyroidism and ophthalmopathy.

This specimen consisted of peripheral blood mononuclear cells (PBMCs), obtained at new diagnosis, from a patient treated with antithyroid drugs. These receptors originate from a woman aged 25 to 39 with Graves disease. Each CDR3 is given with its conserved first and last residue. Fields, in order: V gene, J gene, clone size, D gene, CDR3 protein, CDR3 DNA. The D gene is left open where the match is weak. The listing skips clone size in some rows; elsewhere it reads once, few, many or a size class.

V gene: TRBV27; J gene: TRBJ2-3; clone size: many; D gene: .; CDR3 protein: CASRDPTDTQYF; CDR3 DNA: TGTGCCAGCAGGGATCCCACAGATACGCAGTATTTT
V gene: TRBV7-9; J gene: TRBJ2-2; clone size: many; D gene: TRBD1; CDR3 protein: CASSWGQGSTGELFF; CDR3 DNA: TGTGCCAGCAGCTGGGGACAGGGGTCCACCGGGGAGCTGTTTTTT
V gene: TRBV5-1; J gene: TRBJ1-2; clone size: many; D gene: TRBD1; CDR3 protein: CASSPRGNYGYTF; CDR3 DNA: TGTGCCAGCAGCCCCAGGGGGAATTATGGCTACACCTTC
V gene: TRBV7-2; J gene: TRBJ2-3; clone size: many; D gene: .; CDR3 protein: CASTSSYLSTDTQYF; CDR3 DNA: TGTGCCAGCACCTCATCCTACCTGAGCACAGATACGCAGTATTTT
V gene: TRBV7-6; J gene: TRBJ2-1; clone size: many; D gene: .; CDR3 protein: CASSLGRDTPEFF; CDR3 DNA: TGTGCCAGCAGCTTAGGGAGAGACACGCCGGAGTTCTTC
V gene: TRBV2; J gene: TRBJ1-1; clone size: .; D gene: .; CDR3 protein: CASSIWGRSTEAFF; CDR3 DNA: TGTGCCAGCAGCATCTGGGGGCGTAGCACTGAAGCTTTCTTT
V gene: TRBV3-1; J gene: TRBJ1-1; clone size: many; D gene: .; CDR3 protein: CASSQVGDGEAFF; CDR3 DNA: TGTGCCAGCAGCCAAGTGGGGGACGGTGAAGCTTTCTTT
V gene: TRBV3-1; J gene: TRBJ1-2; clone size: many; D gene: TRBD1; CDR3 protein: CASSPRQGSYTF; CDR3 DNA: TGTGCCAGCAGCCCGCGACAGGGCAGCTACACCTTC
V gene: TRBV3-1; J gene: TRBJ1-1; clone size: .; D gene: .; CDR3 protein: CAGSQARNTEAFF; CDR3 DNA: TGTGCCGGCAGCCAAGCGAGGAACACTGAAGCTTTCTTT
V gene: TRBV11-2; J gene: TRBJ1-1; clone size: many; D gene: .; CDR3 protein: CASSRGGGSTEAFF; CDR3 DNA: TGTGCCAGCAGCCGAGGGGGGGGCTCCACTGAAGCTTTCTTT
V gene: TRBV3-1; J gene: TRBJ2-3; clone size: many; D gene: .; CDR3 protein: CASSPALLTDTQYF; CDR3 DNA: TGTGCCAGCAGCCCCGCTCTCCTCACAGATACGCAGTATTTT
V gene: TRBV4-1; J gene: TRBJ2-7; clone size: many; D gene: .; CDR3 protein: CASSQGLGNTYEQYF; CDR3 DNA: TGCGCCAGCAGCCAAGGTTTGGGGAACACCTACGAGCAGTACTTC
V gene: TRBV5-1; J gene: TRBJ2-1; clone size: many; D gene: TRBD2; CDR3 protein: CASSFVGGSYNEQFF; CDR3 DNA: TGTGCCAGCAGCTTTGTGGGGGGGAGTTACAATGAGCAGTTCTTC
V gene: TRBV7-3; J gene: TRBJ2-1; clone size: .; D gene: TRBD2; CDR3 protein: CANSRGGGDNEQFF; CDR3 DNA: TGTGCCAACAGCCGCGGGGGGGGTGACAATGAGCAGTTCTTC
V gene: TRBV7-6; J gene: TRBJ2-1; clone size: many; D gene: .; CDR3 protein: CASSTGPDYNEQFF; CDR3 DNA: TGTGCCAGCAGTACAGGTCCCGACTACAATGAGCAGTTCTTC
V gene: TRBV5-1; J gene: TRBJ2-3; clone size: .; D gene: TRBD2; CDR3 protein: CASSLAASSGTSTDTQYF; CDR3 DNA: TGCGCCAGCAGCTTGGCGGCGTCCAGCGGGACGAGCACAGATACGCAGTATTTT
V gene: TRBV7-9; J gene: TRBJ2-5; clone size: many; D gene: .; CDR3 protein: CASSLARGSQETQYF; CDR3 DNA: TGTGCCAGCAGCTTAGCGCGGGGTTCCCAAGAGACCCAGTACTTC
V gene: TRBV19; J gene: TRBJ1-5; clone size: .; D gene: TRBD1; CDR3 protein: CASSSRDRSGQPQHF; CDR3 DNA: TGTGCCAGTAGTTCCCGGGACAGATCGGGTCAGCCCCAGCATTTT
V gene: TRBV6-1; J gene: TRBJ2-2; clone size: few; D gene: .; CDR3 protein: CASSVEQDNTGELFF; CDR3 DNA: TGTGCCAGCAGTGTGGAGCAGGATAACACCGGGGAGCTGTTTTTT
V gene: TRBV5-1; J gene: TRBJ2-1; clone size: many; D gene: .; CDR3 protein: CASRPSGIDEQFF; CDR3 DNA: TGCGCCAGCAGACCCTCAGGGATCGATGAGCAGTTCTTC
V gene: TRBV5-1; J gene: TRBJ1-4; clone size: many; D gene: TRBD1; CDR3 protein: CASSLSQGAGEKLFF; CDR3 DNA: TGCGCCAGCAGCTTGTCACAGGGGGCAGGAGAAAAACTGTTTTTT
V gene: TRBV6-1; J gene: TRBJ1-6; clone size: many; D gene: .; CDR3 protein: CASNPAGVNSPLHF; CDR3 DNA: TGTGCCAGCAATCCCGCAGGGGTAAATTCACCCCTCCACTTT
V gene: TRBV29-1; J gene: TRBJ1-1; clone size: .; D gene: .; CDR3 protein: CSVEVGPAGTEAFF; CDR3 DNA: TGCAGCGTTGAGGTAGGGCCCGCGGGGACTGAAGCTTTCTTT
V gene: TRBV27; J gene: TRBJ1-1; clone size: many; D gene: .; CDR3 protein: CASSLTQTTEAFF; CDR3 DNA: TGTGCCAGCAGTTTGACGCAGACGACTGAAGCTTTCTTT
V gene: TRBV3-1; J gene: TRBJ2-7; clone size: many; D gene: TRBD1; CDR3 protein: CASSEAGQGYEQYF; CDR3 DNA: TGTGCCAGCAGCGAAGCAGGACAGGGGTACGAGCAGTACTTC
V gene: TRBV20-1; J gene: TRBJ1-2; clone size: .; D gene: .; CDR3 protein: CSASWGSNGYTF; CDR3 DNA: TGCAGTGCCAGTTGGGGGTCTAATGGCTACACCTTC
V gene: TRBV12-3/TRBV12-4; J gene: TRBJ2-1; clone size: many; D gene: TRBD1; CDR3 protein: CASSSRAGQGAINEQFF; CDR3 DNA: TGTGCCAGCAGTTCTCGAGCGGGACAGGGGGCGATAAATGAGCAGTTCTTC
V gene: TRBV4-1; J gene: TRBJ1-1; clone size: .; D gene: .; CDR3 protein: CASSQLTGGAEAFF; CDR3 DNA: TGCGCCAGCAGCCAACTGACAGGAGGTGCTGAAGCTTTCTTT
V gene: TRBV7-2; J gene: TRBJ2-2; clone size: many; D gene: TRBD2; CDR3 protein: CASSFSGGASGELFF; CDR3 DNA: TGTGCCAGCAGCTTTAGCGGGGGGGCATCCGGGGAGCTGTTTTTT